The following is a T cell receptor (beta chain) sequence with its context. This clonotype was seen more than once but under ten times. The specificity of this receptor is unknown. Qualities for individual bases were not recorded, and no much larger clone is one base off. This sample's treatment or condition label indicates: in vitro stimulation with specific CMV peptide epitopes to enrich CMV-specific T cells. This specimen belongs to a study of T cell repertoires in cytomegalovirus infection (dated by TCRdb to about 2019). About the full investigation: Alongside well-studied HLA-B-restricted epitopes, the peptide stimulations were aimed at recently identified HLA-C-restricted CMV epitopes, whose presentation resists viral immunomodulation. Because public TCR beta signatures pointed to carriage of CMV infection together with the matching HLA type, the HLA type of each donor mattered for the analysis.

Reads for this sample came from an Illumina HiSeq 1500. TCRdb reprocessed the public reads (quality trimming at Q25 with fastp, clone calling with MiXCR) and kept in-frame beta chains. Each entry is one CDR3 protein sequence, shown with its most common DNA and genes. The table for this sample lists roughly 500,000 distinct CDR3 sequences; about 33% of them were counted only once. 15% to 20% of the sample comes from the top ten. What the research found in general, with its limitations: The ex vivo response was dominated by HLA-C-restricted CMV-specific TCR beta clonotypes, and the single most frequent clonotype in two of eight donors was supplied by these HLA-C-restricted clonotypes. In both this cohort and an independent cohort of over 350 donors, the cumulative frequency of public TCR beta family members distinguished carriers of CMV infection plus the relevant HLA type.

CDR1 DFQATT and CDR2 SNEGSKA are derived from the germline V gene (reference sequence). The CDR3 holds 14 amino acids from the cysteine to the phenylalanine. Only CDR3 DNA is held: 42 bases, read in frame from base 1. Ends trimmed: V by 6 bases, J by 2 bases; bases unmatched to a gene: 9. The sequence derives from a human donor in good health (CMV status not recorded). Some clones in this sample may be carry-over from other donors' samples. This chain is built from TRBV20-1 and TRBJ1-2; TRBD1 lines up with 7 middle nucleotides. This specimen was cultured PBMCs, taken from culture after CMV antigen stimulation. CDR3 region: CSAVDREGNYGYTF. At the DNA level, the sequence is TGCAGTGCGGTCGACAGGGAAGGGAACTATGGCTACACCTTC.